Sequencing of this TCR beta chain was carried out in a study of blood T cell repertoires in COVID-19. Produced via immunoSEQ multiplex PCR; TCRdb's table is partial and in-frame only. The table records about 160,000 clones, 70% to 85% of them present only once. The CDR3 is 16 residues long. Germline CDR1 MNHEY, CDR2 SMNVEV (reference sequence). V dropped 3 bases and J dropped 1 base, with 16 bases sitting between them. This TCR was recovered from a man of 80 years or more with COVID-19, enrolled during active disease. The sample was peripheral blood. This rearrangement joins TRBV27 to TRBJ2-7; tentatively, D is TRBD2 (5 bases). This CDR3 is CASSFVAPGTSYEQYF. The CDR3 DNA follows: TGTGCCAGCAGTTTCGTAGCGCCGGGAACTTCCTACGAGCAGTACTTC.